One and the same sample provided the 14 T cell receptor beta chains below, sequenced in a study of blood T cell repertoires in COVID-19. Repertoires were generated with immunoSEQ multiplex PCR, while TCRdb's copy carries only in-frame clones and drops some. This table holds a few hundred thousand clones, roughly 88% found once. Input material: PBMCs or T cells enriched from blood (not recorded which). The receptors here all came from a middle-aged woman with acute COVID-19.

This chain links TRBV10-2 with TRBJ1-1; D may be TRBD1 (5 bases). There are 14 residues in the CDR3. Looked up from germline, CDR1 is WSHSY and CDR2 is SAAADI. With 4 bases removed from V and 6 bases from J, the gap between germline ends came to 15 bases. The CDR3 spells CASSVYWGGAEAFF. The CDR3 region has the DNA TGCGCCAGCAGTGTATATTGGGGGGGGGCTGAAGCTTTCTTT.

V is TRBV7-2 and J is TRBJ1-1; 8 bases fit TRBD1. Germline V gene sequence: CDR1 SGHTA, CDR2 FQGNSA. This CDR3 has 15 residues. J lost 0 bases, V lost 4 bases, and 4 bases had no gene match. The CDR3 DNA reads as TGTGCCAGCAGCTGGAGGACAGGGATGAACACTGAAGCTTTCTTT. Its translation is CASSWRTGMNTEAFF.

The rearrangement joins TRBV5-1 to TRBJ2-5, with D tentatively TRBD1 (5 bases). CDR3 size: 14 residues. Trimming removed 2 bases at V and 0 bases at J, with 8 bases between. From germline, CDR1 is SGHRS and CDR2 YFSETQ. CDR3 nucleotide sequence: TGCGCCAGCAGCTTAACAGGAGACCAAGAGACCCAGTACTTC. Translation: CASSLTGDQETQYF.

The genes are TRBV5-6 and TRBJ2-3; 7 bases agree with TRBD2. Germline CDR1 is SGHDT and CDR2 is YYEEEE. With V trimmed by 1 base and J by 3 bases, 11 bases remained unmatched. This CDR3 contains 17 residues. For the CDR3, the DNA is TGTGCCAGCAGCTTGTTCAAAGGCGGGAGTGAAACAGATACGCAGTATTTT. It encodes CASSLFKGGSETDTQYF. Complete variable domain (other parts from reference TRBV5-6 and TRBJ2-3): DAGVTQSPTHLIKTRGQQVTLRCSPKSGHDTVSWYQQALGQGPQFIFQYYEEEERQRGNFPDRFSGHQFPNYSSELNVNALLLGDSALYLCASSLFKGGSETDTQYFGPGTRLTVL.

This clone was found a few times. The V and J genes are TRBV11-3 and TRBJ1-2; TRBD1 matches at 7 bases. V dropped 3 bases and J dropped 6; count of bases not matched to a gene: 7. The CDR3 is made up of 14 amino acids. From germline, CDR1 is SGHNT and CDR2 YENEEA. The CDR3 reads CASSFKGGADGYTF. CDR3 DNA: TGTGCCAGCAGCTTCAAAGGGGGCGCTGATGGCTACACCTTC.

V gene TRBV5-6 combines with J gene TRBJ2-5, with D perhaps matching TRBD1 (5 bases). The CDR3 runs to 15 residues. The V end was cut by 4 bases, the J end by 1 base, with 14 bases between. The germline V gene encodes CDR1 SGHDT and CDR2 YYEEEE. The CDR3: CASSPSGRAQETQYF. In DNA form, the CDR3 reads TGTGCCAGCAGCCCCTCGGGCAGGGCCCAAGAGACCCAGTACTTC.

This rearrangement joins TRBV12-5 to TRBJ2-5, with 7 bases matching TRBD1. V dropped 5 bases and J dropped 5; count of bases not matched to a gene: 17. The CDR3 loop spans 17 amino acids. Germline V lookup: CDR1 LGHNT, CDR2 FRNRAP. The CDR3 loop reads CASGHNPGQVLGETQYF. In DNA, the CDR3 is TGTGCTAGTGGTCACAACCCCGGACAGGTCCTAGGGGAGACCCAGTACTTC.

The chain is built from TRBV30 and TRBJ2-7; 9 bases agree with TRBD1. With V trimmed by 7 bases and J by 3 bases, 10 bases remained unmatched. The CDR3 length is 14 residues. Germline CDR1 is GTSNPN and CDR2 is SVGIG (reference sequence). CDR3 sequence: CAYLKPGQGYEQYF. DNA of the CDR3: TGTGCCTATCTAAAACCGGGACAGGGCTACGAGCAGTACTTC.

This clone showed up just once. The rearrangement uses TRBV5-4 and TRBJ2-1, with TRBD2 matching 7 bases. The length of the CDR3 is 17 residues. The germline gives CDR1 SGHNT, CDR2 YYREEE (reference sequence). Unmatched junction bases numbered 18, after V lost 0 bases and J lost 12 bases. CDR3 loop: CASSLGLADSRRDGQFF. CDR3 DNA sequence: TGTGCCAGCAGCTTGGGCCTAGCGGACTCACGTAGAGATGGGCAGTTCTTC.

The chain employs TRBV11-3 and TRBJ2-1, with 8 bases matching TRBD2. The germline V gene encodes CDR1 SGHNT and CDR2 YENEEA. This CDR3 has 14 amino acids. Germline trimming cut 1 base from V and 8 bases from J; bases unmatched to any gene: 4. The CDR3 DNA reads as TGTGCCAGCAGCTTAGGGGCGGGAGGCTATGAGCAGTTCTTC. This translates into CASSLGAGGYEQFF. The entire variable domain, with the rest obtained from reference TRBV11-3 and TRBJ2-1, is as follows: EAGVVQSPRYKIIEKKQPVAFWCNPISGHNTLYWYLQNLGQGPELLIRYENEEAVDDSQLPKDRFSAERLKGVDSTLKIQPAELGDSAVYLCASSLGAGGYEQFFGPGTRLTVL.

The gene calls are TRBV27 and TRBJ1-2, with 10 bases aligning to TRBD1. The germline V gene encodes CDR1 MNHEY and CDR2 SMNVEV (reference sequence). This CDR3 spans 16 amino acids. V shed 0 bases, J shed 2 bases, and the junction held 3 bases outside the gene matches. The CDR3 here is CASSLSGTGANYGYTF. The CDR3 coding sequence is TGTGCCAGCAGTTTATCCGGGACAGGGGCGAACTATGGCTACACCTTC.

The gene calls are TRBV18 and TRBJ1-4, with 7 bases that match TRBD1. Unmatched junction bases numbered 6, after V lost 3 bases and J lost 8 bases. The CDR3 has 14 amino acids. The germline gives CDR1 KGHSH, CDR2 LQKENI. The CDR3 DNA is TGTGCCAGCTCACCCACAGGGGTAGAAGAAAAACTGTTTTTT. Protein product: CASSPTGVEEKLFF.

The chain has TRBV5-1 and TRBJ1-3, with 7 bases identical to TRBD1. Unmatched junction bases numbered 2, after V lost 0 bases and J lost 2 bases. The CDR3 totals 15 residues. CDR1 and CDR2 from the germline V gene are SGHRS and YFSETQ. Written as DNA, the CDR3 is TGCGCCAGCAGCTTGGGGCAGGGGGCTGGAAACACCATATATTTT. This translates into CASSLGQGAGNTIYF.

The rearrangement links TRBV28 to TRBJ2-6, with 8 nucleotides matching TRBD2. The CDR3 is 17 residues long. Germline V gives CDR1 MDHEN, CDR2 SYDVKM. The junction had 6 bases not matched to a gene; V was cut back by 5 bases and J by 0 bases. The CDR3 here is CASSTLAALSGANVLTF. The CDR3, as DNA: TGTGCCAGCAGTACACTAGCGGCACTCTCTGGGGCCAACGTCCTGACTTTC.